This entry features one T cell receptor beta chain sequence. The CDR3 loop spans 16 amino acids. CDR1 LGHNA and CDR2 YSLEER come from the germline V gene. Trimming removed 0 bases at V and 5 bases at J, with 14 bases between. Time point here: blood 4 weeks post-SBRT, at nephrectomy. Treatment: 15 Gy SBRT to primary tumor, nephrectomy 4 weeks later. The sample is drawn from a study of radiation and T cells in renal cell carcinoma. TCRdb keeps only in-frame clones here, not all; method: immunoSEQ multiplex PCR. The data hold around 100,000 clones, with roughly 84% observed a single time. The input for sequencing was blood, taken from a patient whose treatment included radiotherapy and nephrectomy. This TCR came from a man aged 55-75 years with renal cell carcinoma. The chain combines TRBV4-3 with TRBJ2-1; D is unclear. CDR3 DNA: TGCGCCAGCAGCCAAGATACGCTGGTCCGTAACAATGAGCAGTTCTTC. Amino acid sequence: CASSQDTLVRNNEQFF.